This paragraph reports one T cell receptor beta chain. The antigen is not known. Treatment denoted: oral pan-JAK inhibitor, 5-10 mg twice daily. The investigators collected lesional scalp punch biopsies and peripheral blood from alopecia areata patients. The sample is drawn from a study of CD8+ T cells in alopecia areata. General observations from the study: Between patients, shared TCR sequences were less clear than in mice. This was possibly due in part to HLA diversity in the patient population.

Extracted RNA was reverse transcribed, and the resulting cDNA served as sequencing template. Repertoires were generated with immunoSEQ multiplex PCR, while TCRdb's copy carries only in-frame clones and drops some. The sample carries 150,000 to 200,000 clones, roughly 50% recorded once. The CDR3 totals 13 residues. Trimming cost V 3 bases and J 1 base, with 9 bases left between them. Germline CDR1 reads GTSNPN; CDR2 reads SVGIG (reference sequence). This sample comprised CD8+ T cells sorted from blood, obtained at week 24, from a patient treated with tofacitinib. The sequence came from a human donor with alopecia areata. The V and J genes are TRBV30 and TRBJ2-5; perhaps TRBD2 as D (5 bases). CDR3 sequence reads: CAWSPGFQETQYF. As DNA, the CDR3 is TGTGCCTGGAGCCCGGGATTCCAAGAGACCCAGTACTTC.